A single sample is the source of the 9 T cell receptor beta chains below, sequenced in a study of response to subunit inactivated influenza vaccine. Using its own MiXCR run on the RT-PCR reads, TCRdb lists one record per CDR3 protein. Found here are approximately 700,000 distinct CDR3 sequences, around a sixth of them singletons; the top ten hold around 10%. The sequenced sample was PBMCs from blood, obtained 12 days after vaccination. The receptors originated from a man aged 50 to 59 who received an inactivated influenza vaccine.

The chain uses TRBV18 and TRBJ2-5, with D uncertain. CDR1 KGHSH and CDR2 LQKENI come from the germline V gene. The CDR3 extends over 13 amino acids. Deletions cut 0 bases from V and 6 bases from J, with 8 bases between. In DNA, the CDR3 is TGTGCCAGCTCACCACCCTTCGCGAAGACCCAGTACTTC. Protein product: CASSPPFAKTQYF.

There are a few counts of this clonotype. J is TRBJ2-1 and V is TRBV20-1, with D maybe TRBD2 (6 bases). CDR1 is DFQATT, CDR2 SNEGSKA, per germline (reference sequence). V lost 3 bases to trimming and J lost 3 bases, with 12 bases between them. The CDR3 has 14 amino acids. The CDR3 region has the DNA TGCAGTGCTAGGTCCGGGGGTGGCTACAATGAGCAGTTCTTC. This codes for CSARSGGGYNEQFF.

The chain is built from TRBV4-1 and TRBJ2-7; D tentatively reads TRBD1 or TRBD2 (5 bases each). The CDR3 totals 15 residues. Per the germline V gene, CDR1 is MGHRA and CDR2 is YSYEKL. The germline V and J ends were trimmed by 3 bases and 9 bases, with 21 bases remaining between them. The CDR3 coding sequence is TGCGCCAGCAGCCACCGGGACGGACTCTACGAGGGGCAGTACTTC. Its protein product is CASSHRDGLYEGQYF.

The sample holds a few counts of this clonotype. DNA for the CDR3: TGTGCCAGCTCACCAGGTGGGACTAGCGGATCCTACGAGCAGTACTTC. Amino acid sequence: CASSPGGTSGSYEQYF. The V and J genes are TRBV18 and TRBJ2-7; 11 positions agree with TRBD2. The CDR3 is made up of 16 amino acids. Germline CDR1 and CDR2: KGHSH and LQKENI. The junction had 4 bases not matched to a gene; V was cut back by 2 bases and J by 1 base.

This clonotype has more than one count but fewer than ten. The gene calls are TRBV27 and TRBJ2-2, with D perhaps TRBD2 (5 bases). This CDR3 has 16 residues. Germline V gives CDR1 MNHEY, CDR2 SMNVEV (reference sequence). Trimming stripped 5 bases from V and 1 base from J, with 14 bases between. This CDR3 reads CASSLRPGVNTGELFF. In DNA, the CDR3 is TGTGCCAGCAGTCTTAGGCCCGGGGTGAACACCGGGGAGCTGTTTTTT.

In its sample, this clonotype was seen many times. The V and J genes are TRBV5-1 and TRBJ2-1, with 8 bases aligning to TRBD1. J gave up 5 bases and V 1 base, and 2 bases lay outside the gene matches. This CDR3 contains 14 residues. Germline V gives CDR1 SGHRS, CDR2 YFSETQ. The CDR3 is CASSLPGQDNEQFF. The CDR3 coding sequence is TGCGCCAGCAGCTTGCCGGGACAGGACAATGAGCAGTTCTTC.

DNA of the CDR3: TGCGCCAGCAGCTTCGAAGGTGGGAACACCGGGGAGCTGTTTTTT. Translated: CASSFEGGNTGELFF. V and J are TRBV5-1 and TRBJ2-2; no reliable D call. V was clipped by 2 bases and J by 1 base, with 9 bases between them. This CDR3 region has 15 residues. Germline lookup yields CDR1 SGHRS and CDR2 YFSETQ.

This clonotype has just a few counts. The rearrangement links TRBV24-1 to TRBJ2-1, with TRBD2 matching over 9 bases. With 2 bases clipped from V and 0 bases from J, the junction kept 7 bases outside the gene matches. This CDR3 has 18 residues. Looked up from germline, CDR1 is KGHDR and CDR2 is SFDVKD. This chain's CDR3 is CATSDSGSGGASYNEQFF. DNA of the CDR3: TGTGCCACCAGTGATTCGGGTAGCGGGGGCGCCTCCTACAATGAGCAGTTCTTC.

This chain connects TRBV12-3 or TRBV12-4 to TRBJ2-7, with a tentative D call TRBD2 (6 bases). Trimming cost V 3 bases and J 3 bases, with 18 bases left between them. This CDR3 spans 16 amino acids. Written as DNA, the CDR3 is TGTGCCAGCAGTTTCACGGTAGGAGGGCTGATCTACGAGCAGTACTTC. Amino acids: CASSFTVGGLIYEQYF.